Sequencing of this T cell receptor beta chain was carried out in a study of blood T cell repertoires in COVID-19. Background on the study: Nucleic acid was either cDNA or gDNA, and it came from T cells, B-cell-depleted T cells, or PBMCs.

V shed 4 bases and J 5 bases; nucleotides not matched to a gene: 11. This CDR3 has 15 residues. CDR1 is SGHDT, CDR2 YYEEEE, per germline. Measured with immunoSEQ multiplex PCR; TCRdb has only the in-frame clones, and not every one. This sample has around 88,000 clones; 81% occur once, and the top ten carry about 4.1%. This sequence originates from a man in his fifties or sixties with acute or convalescent COVID-19. The sample was peripheral blood. The chain carries TRBV5-6 and TRBJ1-1; 7 bases agree with TRBD1. This CDR3 reads CASSPRGQGPTEAFF. In DNA, the CDR3 is TGTGCCAGCAGCCCAAGGGGGCAGGGCCCAACTGAAGCTTTCTTT.